These T cell receptor beta chains were read from a single sample in a study of early T cells in non-severe SARS-CoV-2 infection. MiXCR, run by TCRdb on the 5' RACE reads, gives a single entry per CDR3 protein. The table includes about 77,000 distinct CDR3 sequences, about a sixth detected once. Input material: whole blood. These receptors originate from an adult who was a healthcare worker with PCR-confirmed SARS-CoV-2 infection or an uninfected control (not recorded which). Each CDR3 is given with its conserved first and last residue. Each record gives: clone size, D gene, V gene, J gene, CDR3 DNA, CDR3 protein. A D gene is named only where the DNA matches it firmly. Clone size is not always given. Where it is, it says once, few, many or a class for expanded clones.

clone size: few; D gene: TRBD1; V gene: TRBV7-8; J gene: TRBJ2-7; CDR3 DNA: TGTGCCAGCAGCTTCGGACAGGGAGGACGTCAGTACGAGCAGTACTTC; CDR3 protein: CASSFGQGGRQYEQYF
clone size: -; D gene: -; V gene: TRBV7-9; J gene: TRBJ2-5; CDR3 DNA: TGTGCCAGCAGCTTAGATGGTAACCAAGAGACCCAGTACTTC; CDR3 protein: CASSLDGNQETQYF
clone size: few; D gene: TRBD1; V gene: TRBV6-6; J gene: TRBJ1-1; CDR3 DNA: TGTGCCAGCAGTTACCCCCCGGGACAGCACACTGAAGCTTTCTTT; CDR3 protein: CASSYPPGQHTEAFF
clone size: -; D gene: TRBD2; V gene: TRBV12-3/TRBV12-4; J gene: TRBJ2-7; CDR3 DNA: TGTGCCAGCAGTTCGAGCGGGGGCCCTCACTACGAGCAGTACTTC; CDR3 protein: CASSSSGGPHYEQYF
clone size: -; D gene: -; V gene: TRBV10-3; J gene: TRBJ2-3; CDR3 DNA: TGTGCCATCGCCCGGGAGCGAGAAGATACGCAGTATTTT; CDR3 protein: CAIAREREDTQYF
clone size: -; D gene: -; V gene: TRBV2; J gene: TRBJ2-5; CDR3 DNA: TGTGCCAGCAGTAAAGGACAGCAAGAAGAGACCCAGTACTTC; CDR3 protein: CASSKGQQEETQYF
clone size: -; D gene: -; V gene: TRBV7-9; J gene: TRBJ2-7; CDR3 DNA: TGTGCCAGCACCCCTAAGGGCGCCCACGAGCAGTACTTC; CDR3 protein: CASTPKGAHEQYF
clone size: few; D gene: -; V gene: TRBV7-2; J gene: TRBJ2-3; CDR3 DNA: TGTGCCAGCAGATCTTCCGGGATCACAGATACGCAGTATTTT; CDR3 protein: CASRSSGITDTQYF
clone size: -; D gene: TRBD1; V gene: TRBV29-1; J gene: TRBJ1-2; CDR3 DNA: TGCAGCGTTGAAGATCCGGGGACAGGACGCTATGGCTACACCTTC; CDR3 protein: CSVEDPGTGRYGYTF
clone size: -; D gene: -; V gene: TRBV20-1; J gene: TRBJ1-5; CDR3 DNA: TGCAGTGCGGTCCTGGGGGCTGGTCAGCCCCAGCATTTT; CDR3 protein: CSAVLGAGQPQHF
clone size: few; D gene: -; V gene: TRBV18; J gene: TRBJ1-4; CDR3 DNA: TGTGCCAGCTCATCGACCCCTTGGGGGGCGGGTGAAAAACTGTTTTTT; CDR3 protein: CASSSTPWGAGEKLFF
clone size: -; D gene: TRBD1; V gene: TRBV29-1; J gene: TRBJ1-3; CDR3 DNA: TGCAGCGTCAGGGGGCCTGGAAACACCATATATTTT; CDR3 protein: CSVRGPGNTIYF
clone size: few; D gene: -; V gene: TRBV15; J gene: TRBJ1-1; CDR3 DNA: TGTGCCACCAGCAGCACCAACAGGGCATCTGAAGCTTTCTTT; CDR3 protein: CATSSTNRASEAFF
clone size: few; D gene: -; V gene: TRBV20-1; J gene: TRBJ1-1; CDR3 DNA: TGCAGTGCTACCGGGACGACGAACACTGAAGCTTTCTTT; CDR3 protein: CSATGTTNTEAFF
clone size: -; D gene: -; V gene: TRBV21-1; J gene: TRBJ2-5; CDR3 DNA: TGTGCCAGCAGCAAAGAATGGAGGCAGGGGAGAGAGACCCAGTACTTC; CDR3 protein: CASSKEWRQGRETQYF
clone size: -; D gene: -; V gene: TRBV4-1; J gene: TRBJ2-1; CDR3 DNA: TGCGCCAGCAGCCAGGGCAATGAGCAGTTCTTC; CDR3 protein: CASSQGNEQFF
clone size: -; D gene: TRBD2; V gene: TRBV20-1; J gene: TRBJ2-1; CDR3 DNA: TGCAGTGCACCTACCTTACCTAGCGGCAATGAGCAGTTCTTC; CDR3 protein: CSAPTLPSGNEQFF
clone size: -; D gene: -; V gene: TRBV2; J gene: TRBJ2-1; CDR3 DNA: TGTGCCAGCAGTGCTCCTGGCGAGCAGTTCTTC; CDR3 protein: CASSAPGEQFF
clone size: many; D gene: -; V gene: TRBV11-2; J gene: TRBJ2-1; CDR3 DNA: TGTGCCAGCAGCTATCTCAGCGATGAGCAGTTCTTC; CDR3 protein: CASSYLSDEQFF
clone size: -; D gene: -; V gene: TRBV5-1; J gene: TRBJ1-5; CDR3 DNA: TGCGCCAGCAGCGAACAGGGAGGCTTCAATCAGCCCCAGCATTTT; CDR3 protein: CASSEQGGFNQPQHF
clone size: -; D gene: -; V gene: TRBV18; J gene: TRBJ1-2; CDR3 DNA: TGTGCCAGCGAAGGGCAAGGCTATGGCTACACCTTC; CDR3 protein: CASEGQGYGYTF
clone size: few; D gene: -; V gene: TRBV3-1; J gene: TRBJ2-7; CDR3 DNA: TGTGCCAGCAGCCGCGGGGACAGCTACGAGCAGTACTTC; CDR3 protein: CASSRGDSYEQYF
clone size: -; D gene: -; V gene: TRBV7-8; J gene: TRBJ1-2; CDR3 DNA: TGTGCCAGCAGCTTAGCCCGGGGGCGCAGTGAAATCTATGGCTACACCTTC; CDR3 protein: CASSLARGRSEIYGYTF
clone size: few; D gene: -; V gene: TRBV29-1; J gene: TRBJ2-5; CDR3 DNA: TGCAGCACCGGGCGGACGAATCTTGGAGAGACCCAGTACTTC; CDR3 protein: CSTGRTNLGETQYF
clone size: -; D gene: TRBD1; V gene: TRBV27; J gene: TRBJ2-7; CDR3 DNA: TGTGCCAGCAGTCGGACAGGGGCCCCCTACGAGCAGTACTTC; CDR3 protein: CASSRTGAPYEQYF
clone size: -; D gene: -; V gene: TRBV6-1; J gene: TRBJ2-7; CDR3 DNA: TGTGCCAGCAGTGAAAGGGGATACGAGCAGTACTTC; CDR3 protein: CASSERGYEQYF
clone size: -; D gene: TRBD1; V gene: TRBV11-2; J gene: TRBJ2-7; CDR3 DNA: TGTGCCAGCAGAACTCCCGGGACAGGGAGCTACGAGCAGTACTTC; CDR3 protein: CASRTPGTGSYEQYF
clone size: -; D gene: -; V gene: TRBV28; J gene: TRBJ1-5; CDR3 DNA: TGTGCCAGCAGCCCGGGGGGATGGGGCAATCAGCCCCAGCATTTT; CDR3 protein: CASSPGGWGNQPQHF
clone size: few; D gene: -; V gene: TRBV5-1; J gene: TRBJ2-3; CDR3 DNA: TGCGCCAGCAGGATATACAGGAGCACAGATACGCAGTATTTT; CDR3 protein: CASRIYRSTDTQYF
clone size: -; D gene: -; V gene: TRBV12-3/TRBV12-4; J gene: TRBJ2-1; CDR3 DNA: TGTGCCAGCAGTCCCAGAGCCCACTACAATGAGCAGTTCTTC; CDR3 protein: CASSPRAHYNEQFF
clone size: -; D gene: -; V gene: TRBV12-3/TRBV12-4; J gene: TRBJ1-5; CDR3 DNA: TGTGCCAGCAGTCTAGACAGGTTAAATCAGCCCCAGCATTTT; CDR3 protein: CASSLDRLNQPQHF
clone size: -; D gene: TRBD1; V gene: TRBV7-9; J gene: TRBJ2-7; CDR3 DNA: TGTGCCAGCAGCACAAGAACAGGGGGAGTTTACGAGCAGTACTTC; CDR3 protein: CASSTRTGGVYEQYF
clone size: -; D gene: -; V gene: TRBV3-1; J gene: TRBJ2-3; CDR3 DNA: TGTGCCAGCAGCTTACGAGGGGCAGTCACAGATACGCAGTATTTT; CDR3 protein: CASSLRGAVTDTQYF
clone size: few; D gene: TRBD1; V gene: TRBV5-1; J gene: TRBJ2-7; CDR3 DNA: TGCGCCAGCAACCAACCGGGACAGGGATACGAGCAGTACTTC; CDR3 protein: CASNQPGQGYEQYF
clone size: few; D gene: TRBD1; V gene: TRBV7-3; J gene: TRBJ1-3; CDR3 DNA: TGTGCCAGCAGCTCCTCTGACAGGGGACGAAACACCATATATTTT; CDR3 protein: CASSSSDRGRNTIYF